This T cell receptor (beta chain) was obtained from a study of shared clonotypes between healthy human individuals (dated by TCRdb to 2020 to 2022). About the study as a whole: The cohort included three men and a couple of women between 18 and 49 years of age. For each donor, three plates each were used for CD4 naive and CD4 memory, two plates were used for CD8 naive, and one plate was used for CD8 memory. To estimate repertoire size and how much clonotype sharing occurs between individuals, the study deeply sequenced the blood TCR repertoires of about 5 healthy adults. To increase sequencing depth and limit assay-specific biases, TCR repertoire library preparation and sequencing were carried out by different laboratories using diverse techniques. Per donor, leukapheresis produced somewhere between about 0.9 and 9.5 billion PBMCs. Beyond this particular receptor, the publication reports: Even with the large sequencing depth, rarefaction of the sorted-subset datasets indicated that sequencing was incomplete. Estimated clonotype richness was generally larger for naive than for memory subsets. Because the study included a small number of donors, the genetic and exposure-history diversity represented was limited. Pairwise subsampling indicated that sequencing depth was expected to affect the degree of clonotype sharing among donors. Sharing across a handful of donors was observed for approximately 5% of naive CD4, over 3% of naive CD8, roughly 2.3% of memory CD4, and over 0.3% of memory CD8 clonotypes. Compared with non-shared clonotypes, clonotypes shared by all four sorted-subset donors had higher generation probabilities. Sampling was limited to blood, and TCR repertoires in tissue likely differ from TCR repertoires in blood.

Turning to this clone: There is no known antigen for this receptor. Nothing much larger sits one base from this clone, and base qualities are not available.

TCR CDR3 regions were amplified from genomic DNA by multiplex PCR using the deep immunoSEQ assay. Extracted genomic DNA from each cell subset was spread evenly across all wells of several immunoSEQ 96-well plates, with each plate serving as a replicate. For sorted subsets, each replicate PCR was loaded with around 220 ng genomic DNA, equivalent to about 30,000 T cell genomes. The purified libraries were quantified using a Qubit 3.0 fluorometer, sized with a Bioanalyzer 2100, and then quantified again using the KAPA Library Quantification kit. Every immunoSEQ 96-well plate was sequenced on a separate single-read 150-cycle Illumina NextSeq 550 flow cell. Per the source publication's procedure: Because the immunoSEQ output held only junctional sequences and lacked quality scores, the filtering could not match the filtering applied to full-length reads. To assign V/J genes and CDR3, sequences were annotated against IMGT germline references using PyIR, a Python wrapper for IgBLAST v1.9. Reads with weak V/J assignments (E-value above 1e-6), missing CDR3, stop codons, out-of-frame junctions, or ambiguous translated residues were removed. V3J clonotypes were defined as sequences sharing an identical inferred V gene, J gene, and CDR3 amino acid sequence. Percentage overlap between repertoires was calculated by dividing the number of shared unique clonotypes by the size of the smaller repertoire. Three approaches were used to assess repertoire richness: RTK rarefaction, the Chao1 estimator, and Recon v2.1 estimates of unobserved clonotypes. Generation probabilities for all TCRbeta clonotypes obtained by the gDNA method from a handful of donors were computed using OLGA. TCRdb's version of the immuneACCESS table is confined to in-frame rearrangements and falls short of the full clone set. An unresolved V gene accounts for under half of the shortfall where checked; the remainder is of unknown origin. That table furnishes V, J and clone size, whereas the DNA furnished D and trimming. The sample has over a million clones on record, roughly 96% of them singletons. 1% to 1.5% of the sample is taken by the ten largest.

The donors were healthy, HIV-negative adults who had no recently reported acute infections or vaccinations. Every donor was a Caucasian adult residing in Nashville, Tennessee, USA. CD4+ T cells were enriched by magnetic negative selection, after which naive cells were positively selected on CD45RA and the negative fraction was taken as the memory subset. Blood was collected by leukapheresis, and PBMCs were isolated by Ficoll-Histopaque density gradient centrifugation and then cryopreserved in liquid nitrogen vapor phase. Analytical flow cytometry was used to check the purity and quantity of each magnetically sorted T cell population. Genomic DNA was isolated from each sorted fraction and quantified by UV absorbance on a Nanodrop 2000c. Trimming costs V 2 bases and J 3 bases, and their ends lie 14 bases apart. Spanning cysteine to phenylalanine, the CDR3 consists of 16 amino acids. CDR3 DNA is the only sequence kept; it has 48 bases, read in frame from the first base. As encoded in the germline V gene (reference sequence), CDR1 is SEHNR while CDR2 is FQNEAQ.

Sample: naive CD4+ T cells sorted from blood. The cell subset or site label corresponds to: CD45RA+ positively selected. This clonotype originated in a man aged 25-40 years in good health. The receptor chain draws on TRBV7-9 and TRBJ2-4; the D gene is not confidently resolved. In nucleotide form, the sequence is TGTGCCAGCAGCTTATACGCAGTACAAGGCAAAAACATTCAGTACTTC. It encodes CASSLYAVQGKNIQYF.